Detailed here is one TCR beta chain. The sample belongs to a study of OX40 agonist ivuxolimab in advanced cancers. Study information: It was permissible to have had prior anti-PD-1, anti-PD-L1 or anti-CTLA-4 therapy, and around 40% had some.

The protocol was immunoSEQ multiplex PCR, while the TCRdb copy is restricted to in-frame clones and leaves out a portion. Of around 89,000 clones listed, around 90% were seen once; the top ten hold around 0.71%. Germline values: CDR1 LGHNA, CDR2 YNFKEQ. V gave up 0 bases and J gave up 7 bases; unmatched junction bases: 9. This CDR3 is built from 16 residues. This specimen consisted of CD4+ or CD8+ T cells sorted from blood, obtained in a trial of the OX40 agonist ivuxolimab. The rearrangement joins TRBV4-2 to TRBJ2-1; 7 bases are a match to TRBD2. This TCR was sampled from an adult with an advanced solid tumor such as melanoma, head and neck, liver or kidney cancer. The CDR3 sequence: CASSQDAAGGSNEQFF. The DNA for the CDR3 is TGTGCCAGCAGCCAAGATGCCGCGGGCGGGAGTAATGAGCAGTTCTTC.